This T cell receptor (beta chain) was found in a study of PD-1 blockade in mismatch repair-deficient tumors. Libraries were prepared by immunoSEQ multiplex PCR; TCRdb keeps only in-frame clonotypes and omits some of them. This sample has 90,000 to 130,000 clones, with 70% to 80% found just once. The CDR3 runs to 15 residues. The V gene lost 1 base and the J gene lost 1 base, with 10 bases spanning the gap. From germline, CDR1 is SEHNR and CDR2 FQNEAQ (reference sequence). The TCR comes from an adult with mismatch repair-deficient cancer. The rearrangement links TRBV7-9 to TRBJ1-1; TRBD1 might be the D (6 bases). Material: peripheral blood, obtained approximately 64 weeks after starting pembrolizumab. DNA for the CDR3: TGTGCCAGCAGCTTAGGCGGGGGCAGGAACACTGAAGCTTTCTTT. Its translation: CASSLGGGRNTEAFF.